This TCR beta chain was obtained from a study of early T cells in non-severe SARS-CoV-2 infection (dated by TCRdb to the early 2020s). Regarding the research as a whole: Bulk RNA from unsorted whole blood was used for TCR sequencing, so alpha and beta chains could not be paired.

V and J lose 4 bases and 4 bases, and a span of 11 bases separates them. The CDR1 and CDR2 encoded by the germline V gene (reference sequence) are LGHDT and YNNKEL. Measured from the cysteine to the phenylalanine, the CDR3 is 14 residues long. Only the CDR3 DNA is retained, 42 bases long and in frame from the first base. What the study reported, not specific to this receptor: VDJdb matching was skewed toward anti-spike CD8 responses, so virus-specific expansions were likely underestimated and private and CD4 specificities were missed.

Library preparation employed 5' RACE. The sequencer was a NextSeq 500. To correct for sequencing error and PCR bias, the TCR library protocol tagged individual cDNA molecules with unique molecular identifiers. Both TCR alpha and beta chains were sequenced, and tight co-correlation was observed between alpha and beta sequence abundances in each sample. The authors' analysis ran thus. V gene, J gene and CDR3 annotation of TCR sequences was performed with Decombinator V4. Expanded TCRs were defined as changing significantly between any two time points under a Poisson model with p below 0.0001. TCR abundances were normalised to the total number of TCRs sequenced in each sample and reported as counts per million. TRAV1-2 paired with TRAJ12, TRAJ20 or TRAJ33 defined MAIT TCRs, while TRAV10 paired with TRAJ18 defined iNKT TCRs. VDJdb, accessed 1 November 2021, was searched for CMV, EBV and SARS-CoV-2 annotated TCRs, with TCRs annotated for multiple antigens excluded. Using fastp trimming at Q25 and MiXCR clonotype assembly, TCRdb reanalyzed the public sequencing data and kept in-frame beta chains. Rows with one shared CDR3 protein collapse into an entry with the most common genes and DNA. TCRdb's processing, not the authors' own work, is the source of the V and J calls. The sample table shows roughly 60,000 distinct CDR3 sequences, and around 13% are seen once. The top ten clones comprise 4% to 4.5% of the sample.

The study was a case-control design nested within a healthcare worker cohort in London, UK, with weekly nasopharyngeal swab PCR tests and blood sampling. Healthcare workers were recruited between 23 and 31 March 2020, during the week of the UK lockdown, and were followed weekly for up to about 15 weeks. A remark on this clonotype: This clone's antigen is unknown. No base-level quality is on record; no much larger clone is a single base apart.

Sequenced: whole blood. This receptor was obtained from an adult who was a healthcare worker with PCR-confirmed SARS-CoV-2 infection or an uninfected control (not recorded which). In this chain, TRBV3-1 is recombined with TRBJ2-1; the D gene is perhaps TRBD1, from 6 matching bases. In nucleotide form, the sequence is TGTGCCAGCAGCCCCGTAGACAGGTACAATGAGCAGTTCTTC. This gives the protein CASSPVDRYNEQFF.